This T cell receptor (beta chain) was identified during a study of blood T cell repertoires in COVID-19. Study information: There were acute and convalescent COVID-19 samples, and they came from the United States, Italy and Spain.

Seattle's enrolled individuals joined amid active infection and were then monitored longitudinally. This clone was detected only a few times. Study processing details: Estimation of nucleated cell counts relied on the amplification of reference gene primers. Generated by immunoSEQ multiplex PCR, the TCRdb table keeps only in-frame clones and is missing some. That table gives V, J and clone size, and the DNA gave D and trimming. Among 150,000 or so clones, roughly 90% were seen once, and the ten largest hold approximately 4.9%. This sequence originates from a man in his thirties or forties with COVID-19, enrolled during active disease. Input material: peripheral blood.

The CDR3: CASSLGASRTDTQYF. In nucleotides, the CDR3 is TGTGCCAGCAGCTTGGGTGCGAGTCGCACAGATACGCAGTATTTT. V usage is TRBV5-4 and J usage is TRBJ2-3; D ambiguous. The CDR3 sequence is 15 residues long. V lost 0 bases, J lost 1 base, and 9 bases lay in between. In germline, CDR1 is SGHNT, CDR2 YYREEE (reference sequence).